Reported below is one TCR beta chain. Its cognate antigen is unknown. Produced via immunoSEQ multiplex PCR; TCRdb's table is partial and in-frame only. The sample holds roughly 140,000 clones, more than 75% seen once. The data originate from a study of T cell responses to AZD1222 COVID-19 vaccine. The study's findings and limits: Nearly half of spike-specific TCRs reportedly go after variant regions that carry no mutations. Baseline seropositivity occurred in only 5 to 7 AZD1222 recipients. Repertoires were sampled only after the peak T cell response. Compared with day 0, the breadth and depth of the Spike-specific TCR repertoire rose significantly after two doses of AZD1222.

CDR3 size: 13 residues. The V end was cut by 6 bases, the J end by 4 bases, with 9 bases between. Germline V gene lookup returns CDR1 MNHEY and CDR2 SVGAGI. This chain joins TRBV6-5 and TRBJ2-2, with D tentatively TRBD1 (5 bases). The material sequenced was peripheral blood, taken on day 0 of MenACWY control vaccination. The TCR sequence derives from an adult in good health. CDR3 residues: CASRLTVTGELFF. The CDR3 DNA is TGTGCCAGCAGGTTGACAGTCACCGGGGAGCTGTTTTTT.